Below are 29 T cell receptor beta chains sequenced from a single sample in a study of identical twins (TCRdb year 2016). Library creation used 5' RACE. The reads were generated on an Illumina HiSeq 2000. The public reads were reanalyzed by TCRdb: fastp trimming at Q25, MiXCR alignment, in-frame beta chains only. When rows share a CDR3 protein, they turn into one entry using the most common DNA and genes. For this sample there are around 680,000 distinct CDR3 sequences; roughly 8% appear just once. The ten most abundant clones make up 0.8% to 1% of the sample. This sample also appeared in a second study, on yellow fever vaccine responses in identical twins.

The sequenced sample consisted of PBMCs. Receptors were obtained from a woman aged 18-35 years in good health.

This clonotype was detected many times. The V gene is TRBV7-9, the J gene TRBJ2-3, with TRBD2 identical over 13 bases. The CDR3 extends over 16 amino acids. The trim removed 4 bases at V and 4 bases at J, leaving 5 bases unmatched. The V gene's germline CDR1 is SEHNR and CDR2 FQNEAQ (reference sequence). CDR3 loop: CASSSGLAGESDTQYF. The CDR3 DNA reads as TGTGCCAGCAGCTCTGGACTAGCGGGGGAGTCAGATACGCAGTATTTT. Drawing the rest from reference TRBV7-9 and TRBJ2-3, the complete variable domain is DTGVSQNPRHKITKRGQNVTFRCDPISEHNRLYWYRQTLGQGPEFLTYFQNEAQLEKSRLLSDRFSAERPKGSFSTLEIQRTEQGDSAMYLCASSSGLAGESDTQYFGPGTRLTVL.

The rearrangement links TRBV7-2 to TRBJ2-1; D gene uncertain. Trimming removed 5 bases from V and 7 bases from J, with 9 bases in between. The CDR3 consists of 12 residues. Germline-derived CDR1 and CDR2 are SGHTA and FQGNSA. Here the CDR3 reads CASSPVWNEQFF. CDR3 nucleotides: TGTGCCAGCAGCCCCGTCTGGAATGAGCAGTTCTTC.

Only a few counts were recorded for this clonotype. This chain uses TRBV6-1 with TRBJ1-5, with a weak D call TRBD1 (5 bases). The CDR3 has 12 residues. The germline V and J ends were trimmed by 10 bases and 4 bases, with 11 bases remaining between them. Germline CDR1 MNHNS, CDR2 SASEGT. The DNA for the CDR3 is TGTGCCATTCCGGACACGAATCAGCCCCAGCATTTT. It codes for CAIPDTNQPQHF.

This chain joins TRBV5-5 and TRBJ2-3, with 8 bases aligning to TRBD1. The junction had 10 bases not matched to a gene; V was cut back by 4 bases and J by 0 bases. CDR3 length: 17 residues. Germline lookup yields CDR1 SGHKS and CDR2 YYEKEE (reference sequence). CDR3: CASSVGQGTPSTDTQYF. In DNA form, the CDR3 reads TGTGCCAGCAGCGTCGGACAGGGAACACCTAGCACAGATACGCAGTATTTT. Full variable domain (remainder filled in from reference TRBV5-5 and TRBJ2-3): DAGVTQSPTHLIKTRGQQVTLRCSPISGHKSVSWYQQVLGQGPQFIFQYYEKEERGRGNFPDRFSARQFPNYSSELNVNALLLGDSALYLCASSVGQGTPSTDTQYFGPGTRLTVL.

The sample holds a few counts of this clonotype. The chain couples TRBV3-1 to TRBJ2-5; TRBD2 agrees at 7 bases. J was trimmed by 2 bases and V by 6 bases; bases with no gene match: 18. The CDR3 spans 18 residues. CDR1 is LGHDT, CDR2 YNNKEL, per germline (reference sequence). CDR3 nucleotide sequence: TGTGCCAGCAGTGGGACCGGGACTACTAGGATGGGGCAAGAGACCCAGTACTTC. Encoded protein: CASSGTGTTRMGQETQYF.

V usage is TRBV20-1 and J usage is TRBJ1-5, with D maybe TRBD1 (5 bases). Germline loops: CDR1 DFQATT, CDR2 SNEGSKA (reference sequence). This CDR3 spans 13 amino acids. V was shortened by 4 bases and J by 1 base, with 8 bases between the two germline ends. The CDR3 DNA follows: TGCAGTGCTAAGGGGTACAGCAATCAGCCCCAGCATTTT. It translates to CSAKGYSNQPQHF.

This clonotype has more than one count but fewer than ten. The genes are TRBV24-1 and TRBJ2-3, with TRBD2 matching 8 bases. This CDR3 has 17 residues. Germline CDR1 is KGHDR and CDR2 is SFDVKD. The ends lost 5 bases at V and 3 bases at J; junction bases unmatched: 12. The CDR3 spells CATSGPVSGGFTDTQYF. CDR3 in DNA: TGTGCCACCAGTGGCCCCGTGAGCGGGGGTTTTACAGATACGCAGTATTTT.

The V call is TRBV27, the J call TRBJ1-5, with D unclear. The CDR3 is made up of 16 amino acids. Trimming took 2 bases from V and 2 from J, leaving 13 bases between them. Germline V gene data show CDR1 as MNHEY and CDR2 as SMNVEV (reference sequence). DNA of the CDR3: TGTGCCAGCAGTTTAAGTTTTCGGGGTGGCAATCAGCCCCAGCATTTT. Its translation is CASSLSFRGGNQPQHF.

This clonotype was picked up many times. The chain is built from TRBV7-8 and TRBJ2-7; TRBD1 is a possible D gene (6 bases). Trimming cost V 1 base and J 0 bases, with 10 bases left between them. The V gene's germline CDR1 is SGHVS and CDR2 FQNEAQ. CDR3 length: 15 residues. This chain's CDR3 is CASSLGRGISYEQYF. CDR3 coding DNA: TGTGCCAGCAGCTTAGGCAGGGGTATCTCCTACGAGCAGTACTTC.

This clonotype came up a few times. The chain recombines TRBV25-1 with TRBJ2-7; a possible D gene is TRBD2 (6 bases). Per the germline V gene, CDR1 is MGHDK and CDR2 is SYGVNS. The germline V and J ends were trimmed by 2 bases and 5 bases, with 13 bases remaining between them. The CDR3 is 14 amino acids. CDR3 DNA sequence: TGTGCCAGCAGTGAAACGGGAGCTCTCGACGAGCAGTACTTC. This codes for CASSETGALDEQYF.

The chain couples TRBV20-1 to TRBJ2-1; D unclear. With 3 bases removed from V and 11 bases from J, the gap between germline ends came to 17 bases. Germline-derived CDR1 and CDR2 are DFQATT and SNEGSKA (reference sequence). The CDR3 covers 13 residues. The CDR3 region has the DNA TGCAGTGCTAGGATGGCCTCCCCGATCAAGCAGTTCTTC. Its translation is CSARMASPIKQFF.

This clonotype turned up a few times. The V gene is TRBV29-1, the J gene TRBJ2-5; no clear D. V lost 4 bases to trimming and J lost 1 base, with 10 bases between them. Germline CDR1 and CDR2: SQVTM and ANQGSEA. The CDR3 runs 13 residues. The CDR3 region is CSVAIRPQETQYF. For the CDR3, the DNA is TGCAGCGTTGCAATCAGACCCCAAGAGACCCAGTACTTC.

There are a few counts of this clonotype. The J gene is TRBJ1-2, the V gene TRBV5-1; no clear D. V was clipped by 0 bases and J by 8 bases, with 14 bases between them. This CDR3 has 14 amino acids. CDR1 is SGHRS, CDR2 YFSETQ, per germline. CDR3 sequence (DNA): TGCGCCAGCAGCTTGGGCGCGGACCTATGGGGCTACACCTTC. It translates to CASSLGADLWGYTF. The full variable domain, in which reference TRBV5-1 and TRBJ1-2 provide the parts outside the CDR3, is KAGVTQTPRYLIKTRGQQVTLSCSPISGHRSVSWYQQTPGQGLQFLFEYFSETQRNKGNFPGRFSGRQFSNSRSEMNVSTLELGDSALYLCASSLGADLWGYTFGSGTRLTVV.

This chain uses TRBV12-3 or TRBV12-4 with TRBJ2-7; 7 bases line up with TRBD2. The CDR3 length is 15 residues. The trim removed 2 bases at V and 5 bases at J, leaving 9 bases unmatched. CDR3 residues: CASSLMGGPSHEQYF. CDR3 nucleotide sequence: TGTGCCAGCAGTTTAATGGGAGGGCCATCCCACGAGCAGTACTTC.

This clonotype was counted ten times or more. The V and J genes are TRBV28 and TRBJ2-7; D gene ambiguous. CDR3 length: 11 residues. Trimming shortened V by 1 base and J by 5 bases, and 3 bases separated the two germline ends. CDR1 MDHEN and CDR2 SYDVKM come from the germline V gene. The CDR3 bases are TGTGCCAGCAGTTTATTCCACGAGCAGTACTTC. Translated: CASSLFHEQYF.

This clonotype occurred a few times. The J gene is TRBJ1-1, the V gene TRBV12-3 or TRBV12-4; D perhaps matches TRBD1 (5 bases). V lost 2 bases and J lost 5, with 12 bases in between. The CDR3 is 14 residues long. The chain's CDR3 is CASSLKGRRTEAFF. The CDR3 nucleotides are TGTGCCAGCAGTTTAAAGGGGAGGCGGACTGAAGCTTTCTTT.

In this sample, this clonotype turned up many times. The V gene is TRBV12-3 or TRBV12-4, the J gene TRBJ2-3; TRBD1 matches 9 bases. The CDR3 length is 16 residues. The ends lost 2 bases at V and 0 bases at J; junction bases unmatched: 3. CDR3 coding DNA: TGTGCCAGCAGTTTAAAGGGACAGGGAAGCACAGATACGCAGTATTTT. This encodes CASSLKGQGSTDTQYF.

The rearrangement uses TRBV6-5 and TRBJ1-3; TRBD1 is a possible D gene (6 bases). The germline V and J ends were trimmed by 4 bases and 4 bases, with 17 bases remaining between them. Germline-derived CDR1 and CDR2 are MNHEY and SVGAGI. The CDR3 length is 16 residues. The CDR3 is CASSSHLPGTGNTIYF. CDR3 nucleotide sequence: TGTGCCAGCAGTTCACATCTTCCTGGGACAGGAAACACCATATATTTT.

This clonotype showed up many times. The chain employs TRBV28 and TRBJ2-2, with D tentatively TRBD1 or TRBD2 (5 bases each). Per germline, CDR1 MDHEN and CDR2 SYDVKM. The CDR3 totals 15 residues. With 1 base removed from V and 2 bases from J, the gap between germline ends came to 8 bases. DNA of the CDR3: TGTGCCAGCAGTTTATTGGGGGTCAACACCGGGGAGCTGTTTTTT. As protein: CASSLLGVNTGELFF.

This clonotype has only a few counts. The V and J genes are TRBV20-1 and TRBJ1-5; a possible D gene is TRBD1 (5 bases). There are 15 residues in the CDR3. CDR1 and CDR2 (germline): DFQATT, SNEGSKA (reference sequence). V dropped 1 base and J dropped 0 bases, with 10 bases sitting between them. The chain's CDR3 is CSARVGGNSNQPQHF. The CDR3 region has the DNA TGCAGTGCTAGAGTCGGGGGGAATAGCAATCAGCCCCAGCATTTT.

A few counts support this clonotype. DNA of the CDR3: TGCAGCGTAGAGACACTCCCCTACGAGCAGTACTTC. It yields the protein CSVETLPYEQYF. The rearrangement uses TRBV29-1 and TRBJ2-7; D gene ambiguous. Trimming removed 6 bases from V and 2 bases from J, with 11 bases in between. Germline CDR1 reads SQVTM; CDR2 reads ANQGSEA. This CDR3 contains 12 residues.

This clonotype was counted at least ten times. The V gene is TRBV20-1, the J gene TRBJ2-3; 12 nucleotides line up with TRBD2. The CDR3 extends over 16 amino acids. Trimming took 0 bases from V and 2 from J; bases not matched to a gene: 3. Germline lookup yields CDR1 DFQATT and CDR2 SNEGSKA (reference sequence). CDR3 DNA: TGCAGTGCTAGAGATCGACTAGCGGGGGTCACAGATACGCAGTATTTT. Its translation is CSARDRLAGVTDTQYF.

This clonotype was observed a few times. V and J are TRBV7-2 and TRBJ2-1; 7 bases line up with TRBD1. The CDR3 covers 14 residues. J gave up 9 bases and V 3 bases, and 8 bases lay outside the gene matches. Germline lookup yields CDR1 SGHTA and CDR2 FQGNSA. The CDR3 reads CASSFSRGGGEQFF. CDR3 nucleotides: TGTGCCAGCAGCTTCTCCCGAGGGGGCGGTGAGCAGTTCTTC.

This clonotype was detected only a few times. CDR3 nucleotides: TGCAGTGCTATACCCCTCCGGGTCCTTAATTCACCCCTCCACTTT. This codes for CSAIPLRVLNSPLHF. The chain combines TRBV20-1 with TRBJ1-6; no clear D gene. With 4 bases removed from V and 6 bases from J, the gap between germline ends came to 16 bases. The CDR3 length is 15 residues. The germline V gene has CDR1 DFQATT and CDR2 SNEGSKA (reference sequence).

A few counts support this clonotype. CDR3 sequence: CASSPAGGPGYTF. The CDR3, as DNA: TGTGCCAGCAGCCCGGCGGGGGGGCCTGGCTACACCTTC. V is TRBV28 and J is TRBJ1-2; D possibly corresponds to TRBD1 (6 bases). Looked up from germline, CDR1 is MDHEN and CDR2 is SYDVKM. The CDR3 covers 13 residues. Trimming pared 6 bases from V and 7 bases from J, leaving 15 bases between.

This clonotype was seen a few times. In nucleotides, the CDR3 is TGTGCCACCAGCAGACTGGGGACTAGCGGGAGCCATGAGCAGTTCTTC. It encodes CATSRLGTSGSHEQFF. V usage is TRBV15 and J usage is TRBJ2-1, with 14 bases that match TRBD2. Germline CDR1 LNHNV, CDR2 YYDKDF (reference sequence). Trimming cost V 2 bases and J 8 bases; bases outside gene matches: 5. The CDR3 is 16 residues long. Drawing the rest from reference TRBV15 and TRBJ2-1, the complete variable domain is DAMVIQNPRYQVTQFGKPVTLSCSQTLNHNVMYWYQQKSSQAPKLLFHYYDKDFNNEADTPDNFQSRRPNTSFCFLDIRSPGLGDTAMYLCATSRLGTSGSHEQFFGPGTRLTVL.

There are many counts of this clonotype. The V gene is TRBV9, the J gene TRBJ2-1, with 7 bases aligning to TRBD1. Germline V gives CDR1 SGDLS, CDR2 YYNGEE. This CDR3 has 12 residues. The V gene end was trimmed by 3 bases and the J gene end by 7 bases; junction bases not matched to a gene: 1. The CDR3 reads CASSGQGNEQFF. The DNA of the CDR3 is TGTGCCAGCAGCGGACAGGGAAATGAGCAGTTCTTC.

The chain employs TRBV7-8 and TRBJ2-5, with D possibly TRBD2 on 5 matching bases. V was clipped by 1 base and J by 8 bases, with 23 bases between them. The germline gives CDR1 SGHVS, CDR2 FQNEAQ. The CDR3 consists of 17 residues. The CDR3 reads CASSLVPSSAGSNTQYF. CDR3 DNA: TGTGCCAGCAGCTTAGTACCCTCCAGCGCGGGCAGCAACACCCAGTACTTC.

The table lists this clonotype with a few counts. The CDR3: CATRDGRSYEQYF. The CDR3 DNA reads as TGTGCCACCAGGGACGGAAGATCCTACGAGCAGTACTTC. V is TRBV24-1 and J is TRBJ2-7; D uncertain. V was clipped by 7 bases and J by 1 base, with 10 bases between them. CDR1 and CDR2 (germline): KGHDR, SFDVKD. The CDR3 has 13 amino acids.